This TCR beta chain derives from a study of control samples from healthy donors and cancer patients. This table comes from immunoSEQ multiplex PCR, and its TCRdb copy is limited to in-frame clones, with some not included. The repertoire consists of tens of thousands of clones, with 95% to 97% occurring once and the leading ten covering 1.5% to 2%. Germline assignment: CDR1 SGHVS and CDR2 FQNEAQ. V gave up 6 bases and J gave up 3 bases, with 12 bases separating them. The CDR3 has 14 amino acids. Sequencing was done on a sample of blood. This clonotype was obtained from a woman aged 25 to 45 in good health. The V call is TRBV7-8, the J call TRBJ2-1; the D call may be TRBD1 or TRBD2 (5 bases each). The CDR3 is CASSPGAGYNEQFF. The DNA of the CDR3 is TGTGCCAGCAGTCCCGGGGCTGGCTACAATGAGCAGTTCTTC.